The 17 T cell receptor beta chains below come from one sample, sequenced in a study of T cells in Graves' hyperthyroidism and ophthalmopathy. RNA transcripts yielded amplified TCR beta CDR3 regions. A first-round RT-PCR of the TCR CDR3 used the HTBI primer set. TCRdb re-called the multiplex PCR reads with MiXCR, one entry per CDR3 protein. The sample records 500,000 to 550,000 distinct CDR3 sequences, 20% being singletons. Input material: blood. The receptors were sampled from a man between 40 and 49 years old with Graves' ophthalmopathy.

This clonotype was counted only a few times. The chain recombines TRBV20-1 with TRBJ2-5; weak D call: TRBD1 (5 bases). CDR1 DFQATT and CDR2 SNEGSKA come from the germline V gene (reference sequence). CDR3 length: 15 residues. V was cut by 5 bases and J by 0 bases, with 16 bases left in between. DNA for the CDR3: TGCAGTGCTTTTCGACAGTCCGGGTACCAAGAGACCCAGTACTTC. Protein product: CSAFRQSGYQETQYF.

Worth noting for this clonotype: A read error may be the cause here, since a much bigger clone is one base away. V and J are TRBV7-3 and TRBJ2-2, with 12 bases that match TRBD2. After removal of 5 bases from V and 0 bases from J, the junction contained 7 bases not matched to a gene. Germline CDR1 reads SGHTA; CDR2 reads FQGTGA. The CDR3 contains 18 residues. This chain's CDR3 is CASSRGLAGYANTGELFF. The CDR3 bases are TGTGCCAGCAGCCGTGGACTAGCGGGATACGCGAACACCGGGGAGCTGTTTTTT.

This clonotype was seen many times. The chain uses TRBV30 and TRBJ2-1; D remains ambiguous. There are 14 residues in the CDR3. Per the germline V gene, CDR1 is GTSNPN and CDR2 is SVGIG (reference sequence). With 5 bases removed from V and 1 base from J, the gap between germline ends came to 12 bases. CDR3 amino acids: CAWWTADSYNEQFF. CDR3 in DNA: TGTGCCTGGTGGACCGCGGATTCCTACAATGAGCAGTTCTTC.

The CDR3 DNA follows: TGTGCCACCAGTGACGGCGGGATAGCTGGTCACAATGAGCAGTTCTTC. This codes for CATSDGGIAGHNEQFF. This chain uses TRBV24-1 with TRBJ2-1, with D perhaps matching TRBD2 (6 bases). V lost 4 bases and J 5 bases, leaving 17 bases between the germline ends. The CDR3 has 16 amino acids. Germline V gene sequence: CDR1 KGHDR, CDR2 SFDVKD.

Remarks on this clonotype: A much larger clonotype is one base distant, so this may be a read error. The chain combines TRBV18 with TRBJ2-3; 11 bases are shared with TRBD2. Germline assignment: CDR1 KGHSH and CDR2 LQKENI. This CDR3 contains 15 residues. CDR3 region: CASPPTSGKIDTQYF. CDR3 bases: TGTGCCAGCCCACCGACTAGCGGGAAAATAGATACGCAGTATTTT. Full variable domain (outside the CDR3, taken from reference TRBV18 and TRBJ2-3): NAGVMQNPRHLVRRRGQEARLRCSPMKGHSHVYWYRQLPEEGLKFMVYLQKENIIDESGMPKERFSAEFPKEGPSILRIQQVVRGDSAAYFCASPPTSGKIDTQYFGPGTRLTVL.

There are a few counts of this clonotype. The rearrangement joins TRBV20-1 to TRBJ2-7; D may be TRBD2 (7 bases). CDR1 DFQATT and CDR2 SNEGSKA come from the germline V gene (reference sequence). CDR3 length equals 16 residues. The V end was cut by 0 bases, the J end by 0 bases, with 15 bases between. The CDR3 loop reads CSAREVGGRSSYEQYF. The CDR3 DNA reads as TGCAGTGCTAGAGAGGTCGGGGGGCGTAGCTCCTACGAGCAGTACTTC.

V gene TRBV6-4 combines with J gene TRBJ2-2, with D unresolved. Germline-derived CDR1 and CDR2 are MRHNA and SNTAGT. The CDR3 sequence is 13 residues long. Trimming shortened V by 4 bases and J by 4 bases, and 7 bases separated the two germline ends. As DNA, the CDR3 is TGTGCCAGCAGTGGGCACCCCACCGGGGAGCTGTTTTTT. Amino acid sequence: CASSGHPTGELFF.

This clonotype came up a few times. The chain links TRBV29-1 to TRBJ2-5; D is unclear. The CDR3 runs 11 residues. Germline assignment: CDR1 SQVTM and CDR2 ANQGSEA. V dropped 4 bases and J dropped 4 bases, with 7 bases sitting between them. The chain's CDR3 is CSVGLGETQYF. Here the CDR3 DNA reads TGCAGCGTTGGGTTGGGAGAGACCCAGTACTTC.

This clonotype was seen ten or more times. In DNA form, the CDR3 reads TGTGCCAGCTCACCGGGACAGGCCTCCTACGAGCAGTACTTC. Protein sequence: CASSPGQASYEQYF. V usage is TRBV18 and J usage is TRBJ2-7, with 8 positions matching TRBD1. Germline trimming cut 3 bases from V and 0 bases from J; bases unmatched to any gene: 1. CDR3 length equals 14 residues. Germline CDR1 reads KGHSH; CDR2 reads LQKENI.

This clonotype showed up just a few times. The chain couples TRBV7-2 to TRBJ2-5, with 7 bases fitting TRBD2. The CDR3 runs to 18 residues. V dropped 5 bases and J dropped 2; count of bases not matched to a gene: 17. The germline V gene has CDR1 SGHTA and CDR2 FQGNSA. This CDR3 is CASSPYRGVLFRQETQYF. CDR3 nucleotide sequence: TGTGCCAGCAGCCCATATCGGGGGGTGTTATTTAGGCAAGAGACCCAGTACTTC.

The table lists this clonotype with many counts. The V gene is TRBV11-2, the J gene TRBJ1-2; 9 bases line up with TRBD1. CDR3 length: 15 amino acids. CDR1 and CDR2 from the germline V gene are SGHAT and FQNNGV. J gave up 6 bases and V 1 base, and 6 bases lay outside the gene matches. CDR3 in amino acids: CASSLGRTGADGYTF. DNA of the CDR3: TGTGCCAGCAGCTTAGGACGGACAGGGGCAGATGGCTACACCTTC.

The V gene is TRBV5-1, the J gene TRBJ2-2, with D unresolved. V was pared by 4 bases and J by 0 bases, with 7 bases between. Per the germline V gene, CDR1 is SGHRS and CDR2 is YFSETQ. The CDR3 length is 14 residues. This CDR3 is CASSRPSNTGELFF. CDR3 in DNA: TGCGCCAGCAGCCGGCCCTCGAACACCGGGGAGCTGTTTTTT.

This clonotype was counted at least ten times. The V call is TRBV11-2, the J call TRBJ2-2; D may be TRBD1 (6 bases). CDR3 length equals 15 residues. Trimming cost V 5 bases and J 0 bases, with 10 bases left between them. Per the germline V gene, CDR1 is SGHAT and CDR2 is FQNNGV. The CDR3 protein is CASSPWDTNTGELFF. CDR3 bases: TGTGCCAGCAGCCCATGGGACACGAACACCGGGGAGCTGTTTTTT.

The chain is built from TRBV5-1 and TRBJ1-3, with D unresolved. Trimming took 7 bases from V and 0 from J, leaving 11 bases between them. Germline CDR1 SGHRS, CDR2 YFSETQ. This CDR3 comprises 14 residues. In DNA, the CDR3 is TGCGCCAGCCGACCGCCTAGCTCTGGAAACACCATATATTTT. Protein product: CASRPPSSGNTIYF.

The rearrangement joins TRBV7-8 to TRBJ2-3, with 9 bases fitting TRBD1. Germline CDR1 is SGHVS and CDR2 is FQNEAQ. The CDR3 length is 15 residues. J lost 6 bases, V lost 5 bases, and 9 bases had no gene match. The CDR3 here is CASSTGQGRGDTQYF. The CDR3 DNA reads TGTGCCAGCAGCACGGGACAGGGCCGCGGGGATACGCAGTATTTT.

This rearrangement joins TRBV2 to TRBJ1-2; tentatively, D is TRBD1 (6 bases). The CDR3 runs to 12 residues. Germline lookup yields CDR1 SNHLY and CDR2 FYNNEI. Trimming removed 7 bases at V and 4 bases at J, with 10 bases between. The chain's CDR3 is CASIRGGYGYTF. The CDR3 coding sequence is TGTGCCAGCATCAGGGGAGGCTATGGCTACACCTTC.

This clonotype has only a few counts. The chain employs TRBV5-8 and TRBJ2-1, with TRBD2 matching 11 bases. The CDR3 loop spans 18 amino acids. The V and J ends lost 4 bases and 0 bases, in that order; junction bases with no gene match: 9. The germline gives CDR1 SGHTS, CDR2 YDEGEE. CDR3 sequence reads: CASSPPRLAGYSYNEQFF. DNA of the CDR3: TGTGCCAGCAGCCCCCCTCGACTAGCGGGGTACTCCTACAATGAGCAGTTCTTC.